The clone carrying this T cell receptor (beta chain) was detected only a few times. The CDR3 is made up of 13 amino acids. Trimming cost V 3 bases and J 4 bases, with 9 bases left between them. The germline gives CDR1 MNHEY, CDR2 SMNVEV (reference sequence). Alongside a J-beta primer mix, a sample-barcoded 5' primer served in a second PCR lasting about 6 to 11 cycles. TCRdb re-called the 5' RACE reads with MiXCR, one entry per CDR3 protein. Of around 820,000 distinct CDR3 sequences in the sample, 20% to 25% were seen once. The data were obtained in a study of blood T cells in healthy people across ages. These sequences were also reported in another study, on T cells of mothers and their children. That paper states: During the second PCR, the M1S primer introduced sample barcodes along with 2-4 random nucleotides.

The chain is built from TRBV27 and TRBJ1-1; D call uncertain. The sequence derives from a boy younger than 18 in good health. Sample: blood. This CDR3 reads CASSFNWVTEAFF. The CDR3 DNA is TGTGCCAGCAGTTTTAATTGGGTCACTGAAGCTTTCTTT.